This entry concerns a single TCR beta chain. Sequencing used immunoSEQ multiplex PCR; TCRdb keeps in-frame clones, though not all of them. Of some 300,000 clones detected, 90% appear once; the ten largest clones hold more than 0.85%. This entry comes from a study of blood T cell repertoires in COVID-19. Overall study: Italy, Spain and the United States were the sources of the convalescent and acute COVID-19 samples. Sample material is recorded as cDNA or gDNA derived from T cells, B-cell-depleted T cells, or PBMCs.

The ends lost 3 bases at V and 2 bases at J; junction bases unmatched: 7. The CDR3 covers 16 residues. The germline V gene encodes CDR1 KGHSH and CDR2 LQKENI. Sequencing was performed on peripheral blood. The V call is TRBV18, the J call TRBJ2-7; 10 nucleotides agree with TRBD1. The source of this sequence is a woman in her forties with COVID-19, enrolled during active disease. The CDR3 region has the DNA TGTGCCAGCTCACCTCCGACAGGGGGCAGGACCTACGAGCAGTACTTC. It codes for CASSPPTGGRTYEQYF. The variable domain in full, completed from reference TRBV18 and TRBJ2-7, reads NAGVMQNPRHLVRRRGQEARLRCSPMKGHSHVYWYRQLPEEGLKFMVYLQKENIIDESGMPKERFSAEFPKEGPSILRIQQVVRGDSAAYFCASSPPTGGRTYEQYFGPGTRLTVT.